The clone carrying this T cell receptor beta chain has just a few counts. Treatment in this sample: randomized to nivolumab then ipilimumab (arm A) or the reverse (arm B). This record belongs to a study of sequential checkpoint blockade in melanoma. The assay was immunoSEQ multiplex PCR, and TCRdb's table has in-frame clones only and misses some. The table records roughly 6,200 clones, roughly a fifth of them present only once. The germline V and J ends were trimmed by 2 bases and 0 bases, with 13 bases remaining between them. The CDR3 runs to 16 residues. The germline V gene has CDR1 ENHRY and CDR2 SYGVKD.

This chain uses TRBV10-3 with TRBJ1-2; D remains unclear. The receptor was derived from a human donor with melanoma. The sample here was tumor tissue (inferred from file names), taken from a patient given nivolumab and ipilimumab in sequence. The CDR3 nucleotides are TGTGCCATCAGTGAGGGGCCAGGAGACACTAACTATGGCTACACCTTC. Amino acid sequence: CAISEGPGDTNYGYTF.